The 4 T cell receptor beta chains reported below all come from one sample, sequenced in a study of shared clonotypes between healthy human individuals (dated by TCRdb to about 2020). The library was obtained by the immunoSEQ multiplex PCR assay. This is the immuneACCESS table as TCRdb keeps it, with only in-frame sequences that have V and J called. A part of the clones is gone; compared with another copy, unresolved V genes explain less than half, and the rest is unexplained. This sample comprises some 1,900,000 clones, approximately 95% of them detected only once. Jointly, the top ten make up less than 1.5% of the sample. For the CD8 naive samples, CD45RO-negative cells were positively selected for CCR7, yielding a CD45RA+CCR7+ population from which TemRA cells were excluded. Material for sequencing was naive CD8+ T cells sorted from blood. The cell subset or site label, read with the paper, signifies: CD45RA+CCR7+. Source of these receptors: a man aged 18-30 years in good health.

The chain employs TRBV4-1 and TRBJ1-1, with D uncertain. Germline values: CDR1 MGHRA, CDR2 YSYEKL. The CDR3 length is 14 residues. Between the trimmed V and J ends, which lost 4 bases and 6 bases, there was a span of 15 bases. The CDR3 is CASSPPLGSPEAFF. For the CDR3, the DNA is TGCGCCAGCAGCCCGCCGTTGGGAAGCCCTGAAGCTTTCTTT.

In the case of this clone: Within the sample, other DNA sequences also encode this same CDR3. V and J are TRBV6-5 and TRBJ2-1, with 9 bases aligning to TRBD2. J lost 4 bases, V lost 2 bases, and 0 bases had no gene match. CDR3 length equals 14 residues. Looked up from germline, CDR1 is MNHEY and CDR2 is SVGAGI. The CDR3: CASSYLAGYNEQFF. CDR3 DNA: TGTGCCAGCAGTTACCTAGCGGGGTACAATGAGCAGTTCTTC.

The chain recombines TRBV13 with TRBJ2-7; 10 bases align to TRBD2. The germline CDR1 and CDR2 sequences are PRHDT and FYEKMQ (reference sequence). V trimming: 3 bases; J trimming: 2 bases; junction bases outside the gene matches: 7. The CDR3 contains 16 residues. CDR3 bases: TGTGCCAGCAGCTTGTGGACTAGCGGAGGTACCTACGAGCAGTACTTC. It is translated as CASSLWTSGGTYEQYF.

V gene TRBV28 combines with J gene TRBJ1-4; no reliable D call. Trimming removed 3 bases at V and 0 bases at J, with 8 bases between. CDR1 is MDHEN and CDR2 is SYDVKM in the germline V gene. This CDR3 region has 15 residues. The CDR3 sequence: CASSFPKTTNEKLFF. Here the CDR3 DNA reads TGTGCCAGCAGTTTTCCTAAAACAACTAATGAAAAACTGTTTTTT.